This record concerns one TCR beta chain sequence. The sample is drawn from a study of T cell changes during pregnancy in multiple sclerosis. Only in-frame clones appear in the TCRdb table, and some are missing; sequencing was by immunoSEQ multiplex PCR. The profile covers roughly 48,000 clones, with 80% to 95% appearing a single time and roughly 0.99% taken by the ten largest. Germline assignment: CDR1 SEHNR and CDR2 FQNEAQ (reference sequence). This CDR3 contains 18 residues. V trimming: 6 bases; J trimming: 6 bases; junction bases outside the gene matches: 17. The chain joins TRBV7-9 to TRBJ2-1; 10 bases are shared with TRBD2. This material consisted of CD4+ T cells from peripheral blood mononuclear cells, taken in the second trimester of pregnancy. This clonotype originated in a female donor in good health, enrolled as a control in a pregnancy study. CDR3 region: CASRAGTSVFQSSNEQFF. The CDR3 bases are TGTGCCAGCAGGGCCGGGACTAGCGTTTTCCAGTCTTCCAATGAGCAGTTCTTC. The full variable domain, in which reference TRBV7-9 and TRBJ2-1 provide the parts outside the CDR3, is DTGVSQNPRHKITKRGQNVTFRCDPISEHNRLYWYRQTLGQGPEFLTYFQNEAQLEKSRLLSDRFSAERPKGSFSTLEIQRTEQGDSAMYLCASRAGTSVFQSSNEQFFGPGTRLTVL.